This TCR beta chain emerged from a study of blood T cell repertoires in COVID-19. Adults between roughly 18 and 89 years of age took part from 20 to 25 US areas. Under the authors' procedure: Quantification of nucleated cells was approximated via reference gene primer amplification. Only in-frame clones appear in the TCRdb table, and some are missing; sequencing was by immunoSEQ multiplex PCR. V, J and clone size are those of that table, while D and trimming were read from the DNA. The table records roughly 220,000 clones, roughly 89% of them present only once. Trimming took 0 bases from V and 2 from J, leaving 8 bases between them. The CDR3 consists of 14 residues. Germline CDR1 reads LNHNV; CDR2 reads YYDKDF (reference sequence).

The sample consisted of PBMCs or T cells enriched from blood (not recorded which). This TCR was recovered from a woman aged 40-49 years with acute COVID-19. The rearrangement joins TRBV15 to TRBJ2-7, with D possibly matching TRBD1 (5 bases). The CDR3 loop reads CATSRDRAAYEQYF. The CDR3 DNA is TGTGCCACCAGCAGAGACAGGGCCGCCTACGAGCAGTACTTC.